One sample yielded the 32 T cell receptor beta chains listed below, sequenced in a study of blood T cell repertoires in COVID-19 (dated by TCRdb to 2018 to 2020). The library was generated by the immunoSEQ multiplex PCR assay. The immuneACCESS repertoire file appears here via TCRdb, limited to in-frame rearrangements. These files lack a portion of the clones; in checked studies, under half of the deficit traces to unresolved V genes, and the cause of the others is not known. The sample table shows a few hundred thousand clones, and around 90% are seen once. The ten largest clones add up to 6.3% of the sample. Specimen: peripheral blood. The receptor set was obtained from a woman in her fifties or sixties with COVID-19, enrolled during active disease.

The rearrangement joins TRBV2 to TRBJ1-6, with 9 bases lining up with TRBD1. CDR3 length: 13 amino acids. Germline V gene sequence: CDR1 SNHLY, CDR2 FYNNEI. V trimming: 6 bases; J trimming: 7 bases; junction bases outside the gene matches: 1. Here the CDR3 reads CASRGQGNSPLHF. The CDR3 nucleotides read TGTGCCAGCAGGGGACAGGGAAATTCACCCCTCCACTTT. The full variable domain, its missing parts supplied by reference TRBV2 and TRBJ1-6, is EPEVTQTPSHQVTQMGQEVILRCVPISNHLYFYWYRQILGQKVEFLVSFYNNEISEKSEIFDDQFSVERPDGSNFTLKIRSTKLEDSAMYFCASRGQGNSPLHFGNGTRLTVT.

The chain couples TRBV14 to TRBJ1-2; D gene uncertain. The CDR3 runs to 16 residues. The germline V and J ends were trimmed by 4 bases and 4 bases, with 19 bases remaining between them. Germline V gene sequence: CDR1 SGHDN, CDR2 FVKESK. Written as DNA, the CDR3 is TGTGCCAGCAGCCTACGACCCGGAGGTGCTGGCTATGGCTACACCTTC. Protein: CASSLRPGGAGYGYTF.

The chain is built from TRBV18 and TRBJ1-5; D call uncertain. V was cut by 2 bases and J by 0 bases, with 2 bases left in between. Germline V gene sequence: CDR1 KGHSH, CDR2 LQKENI. This CDR3 contains 13 residues. This chain's CDR3 is CASSPYSNQPQHF. DNA for the CDR3: TGTGCCAGCTCACCATATAGCAATCAGCCCCAGCATTTT.

The genes are TRBV21-1 and TRBJ1-5. TRBV21-1 is a pseudogene segment. This CDR3 spans 16 amino acids. DNA of the CDR3: TGTGCCAGCAGCAAAGCGAGGAGGGCCAACAATCAGCCCCAGCATTTT. This gives the protein CASSKARRANNQPQHF.

The rearrangement joins TRBV5-6 to TRBJ1-6; possibly TRBD1 for D (6 bases). The germline gives CDR1 SGHDT, CDR2 YYEEEE. V dropped 0 bases and J dropped 9 bases, with 7 bases sitting between them. This CDR3 is 13 amino acids long. The CDR3 bases are TGTGCCAGCAGCTTGGGGACAGTTTCACCCCTCCACTTT. Translating it yields CASSLGTVSPLHF.

The V call is TRBV5-1, the J call TRBJ2-7, with TRBD2 matching 13 bases. CDR1 SGHRS and CDR2 YFSETQ come from the germline V gene. The junction had 14 bases not matched to a gene; V was cut back by 1 base and J by 1 base. The CDR3 spans 20 residues. CDR3 region: CASSLKGGVGLAGPSYEQYF. CDR3 in DNA: TGCGCCAGCAGCTTGAAGGGAGGCGTGGGACTAGCGGGGCCGTCCTACGAGCAGTACTTC.

The V call is TRBV15, the J call TRBJ2-7, with D possibly being TRBD1 (5 bases). The CDR3 is made up of 14 amino acids. Germline lookup yields CDR1 LNHNV and CDR2 YYDKDF (reference sequence). With 0 bases removed from V and 9 bases from J, the gap between germline ends came to 15 bases. In DNA form, the CDR3 reads TGTGCCACCAGCAGAGATAGGGGCACGGATGGGCAGTACTTC. It yields the protein CATSRDRGTDGQYF. The whole variable domain, remainder taken from reference TRBV15 and TRBJ2-7, is DAMVIQNPRYQVTQFGKPVTLSCSQTLNHNVMYWYQQKSSQAPKLLFHYYDKDFNNEADTPDNFQSRRPNTSFCFLDIRSPGLGDTAMYLCATSRDRGTDGQYFGPGTRLTVT.

The rearrangement links TRBV30 to TRBJ2-1; TRBD2 agrees at 7 bases. Germline V gene data show CDR1 as GTSNPN and CDR2 as SVGIG (reference sequence). With V trimmed by 1 base and J by 0 bases, 3 bases remained unmatched. The CDR3 extends over 15 amino acids. The CDR3 bases are TGTGCCTGGAGTGAGGGCGGGAGCTCCTACAATGAGCAGTTCTTC. Residues: CAWSEGGSSYNEQFF.

The rearrangement joins TRBV29-1 to TRBJ1-4; no clear D. Deletions cut 4 bases from V and 8 bases from J, with 17 bases between. The CDR3 runs to 14 residues. Germline V gives CDR1 SQVTM, CDR2 ANQGSEA. The CDR3 coding sequence is TGCAGCGTTGGGCGGGCCAAAATGGGGGAAAAACTGTTTTTT. This gives the protein CSVGRAKMGEKLFF.

The gene calls are TRBV7-9 and TRBJ2-3; 9 nucleotides line up with TRBD2. Germline assignment: CDR1 SEHNR and CDR2 FQNEAQ (reference sequence). The CDR3 has 16 residues. With 6 bases clipped from V and 5 bases from J, the junction kept 12 bases outside the gene matches. The chain's CDR3 is CASRELAGLRVDTQYF. The CDR3 region has the DNA TGTGCCAGCAGGGAACTAGCGGGTCTAAGGGTAGATACGCAGTATTTT. Full variable domain (outside the CDR3, taken from reference TRBV7-9 and TRBJ2-3): DTGVSQNPRHKITKRGQNVTFRCDPISEHNRLYWYRQTLGQGPEFLTYFQNEAQLEKSRLLSDRFSAERPKGSFSTLEIQRTEQGDSAMYLCASRELAGLRVDTQYFGPGTRLTVL.

The gene calls are TRBV15 and TRBJ1-5; no firm D call. Germline V gene data show CDR1 as LNHNV and CDR2 as YYDKDF (reference sequence). The V gene lost 0 bases and the J gene lost 7 bases, with 16 bases spanning the gap. The length of the CDR3 is 16 residues. CDR3 amino acids: CATSRDPRGVRQPQHF. The CDR3 DNA follows: TGTGCCACCAGCAGAGATCCGCGGGGTGTTCGGCAGCCCCAGCATTTT.

As DNA, the CDR3 is TGTGCCACCAGTGATCCCCAAGCGGGTATTCAAGAGACCCAGTACTTC. Encoded protein: CATSDPQAGIQETQYF. This chain joins TRBV24-1 and TRBJ2-5, with TRBD2 as a possible D gene (6 bases). CDR1 KGHDR and CDR2 SFDVKD come from the germline V gene. Trimming removed 3 bases at V and 2 bases at J, with 15 bases between. This CDR3 is built from 16 residues.

The gene calls are TRBV30 and TRBJ2-1; D perhaps matches TRBD2 (5 bases). V was shortened by 2 bases and J by 3 bases, with 8 bases between the two germline ends. From germline, CDR1 is GTSNPN and CDR2 SVGIG (reference sequence). This CDR3 is built from 13 residues. DNA for the CDR3: TGTGCCTGGAGTTTAGCGAGCTACAATGAGCAGTTCTTC. This gives the protein CAWSLASYNEQFF. Based on the CDR3 plus reference TRBV30 and TRBJ2-1, the full variable domain is SQTIHQWPATLVQPVGSPLSLECTVEGTSNPNLYWYRQAAGRGLQLLFYSVGIGQISSEVPQNLSASRPQDRQFILSSKKLLLSDSGFYLCAWSLASYNEQFFGPGTRLTVL.

This chain joins TRBV5-1 and TRBJ2-4; D remains ambiguous. The V end lost 5 bases, the J end lost 3 bases, and 9 bases lay between the germline ends. From germline, CDR1 is SGHRS and CDR2 YFSETQ. The CDR3 runs to 13 residues. The CDR3 region has the DNA TGCGCCAGCAGTCAACAAGACAAAAACATTCAGTACTTC. Translated, it gives CASSQQDKNIQYF.

The rearrangement links TRBV11-2 to TRBJ2-1, with 7 nucleotides matching TRBD2. Germline V gives CDR1 SGHAT, CDR2 FQNNGV. The V segment lost 7 bases and the J segment 5 bases; nucleotides outside the gene matches: 20. The CDR3 covers 18 residues. CDR3 loop: CASTSYGTGGRSNNEQFF. The CDR3 nucleotides read TGTGCCAGCACCTCATACGGGACCGGGGGGAGGAGCAACAATGAGCAGTTCTTC.

The genes are TRBV19 and TRBJ1-1, with 8 bases that match TRBD1. This CDR3 is 15 amino acids long. Germline assignment: CDR1 LNHDA and CDR2 SQIVND (reference sequence). V lost 3 bases to trimming and J lost 1 base; unmatched junction nucleotides: 4. The CDR3 DNA is TGTGCCAGTAGTATGCCAGGGGGCAAGAACACTGAAGCTTTCTTT. Its translation is CASSMPGGKNTEAFF.

The CDR3 DNA reads TGTGCTAGTGGCCCTGGGACTGGGGGGTATAATGAGCAGTTCTTC. It encodes CASGPGTGGYNEQFF. This chain connects TRBV12-5 to TRBJ2-1; a weak D match, TRBD2 (6 bases). The V gene lost 6 bases and the J gene lost 7 bases, with 19 bases spanning the gap. Germline V lookup: CDR1 LGHNT, CDR2 FRNRAP. The CDR3 length is 15 residues.

The rearrangement uses TRBV14 and TRBJ2-7, with 8 bases aligning to TRBD1. Trimming removed 1 base from V and 1 base from J; junction bases left unmatched: 6. CDR1 and CDR2 from the germline V gene are SGHDN and FVKESK. The CDR3 is made up of 16 amino acids. Here the CDR3 reads CASSQAPGTGSYEQYF. Here the CDR3 DNA reads TGTGCCAGCAGCCAAGCCCCCGGGACAGGTTCCTACGAGCAGTACTTC.

CDR3 sequence (DNA): TGTGCCTGGAGTCCCTCAACAGGGATAGGTGGAAACACCATATATTTT. Protein: CAWSPSTGIGGNTIYF. The chain carries TRBV30 and TRBJ1-3, with TRBD1 as a possible D gene (6 bases). The CDR3 contains 16 residues. CDR1 and CDR2 from the germline V gene are GTSNPN and SVGIG (reference sequence). V lost 2 bases, J lost 3 bases, and 17 bases lay in between.

The chain recombines TRBV4-1 with TRBJ1-5; D is perhaps TRBD1 (6 bases). CDR3 size: 14 residues. Germline CDR1 is MGHRA and CDR2 is YSYEKL. Trimming removed 1 base from V and 7 bases from J, with 11 bases in between. The CDR3 loop is CASSQGQAGQPQHF. As DNA, the CDR3 is TGCGCCAGCAGCCAAGGACAGGCTGGACAGCCCCAGCATTTT.

This clone was detected a few times. The CDR3 loop reads CASSLGAPRDQPQHF. The CDR3, as DNA: TGTGCCAGCAGCCTGGGGGCCCCGCGCGATCAGCCCCAGCATTTT. This chain uses TRBV11-2 with TRBJ1-5; the D gene is possibly TRBD1 (6 bases). V was clipped by 5 bases and J by 5 bases, with 16 bases between them. The CDR3 length is 15 residues. In germline, CDR1 is SGHAT, CDR2 FQNNGV.

V is TRBV7-9 and J is TRBJ1-1, with 7 bases fitting TRBD1. J lost 1 base, V lost 6 bases, and 8 bases had no gene match. CDR1 is SEHNR, CDR2 FQNEAQ, per germline (reference sequence). This CDR3 is 15 amino acids long. For the CDR3, the DNA is TGTGCCAGCAGGCGTACCGGGACAGAGAACACTGAAGCTTTCTTT. Its translation: CASRRTGTENTEAFF.

This clone has only a few counts. The chain links TRBV7-9 to TRBJ2-7, with TRBD2 identical over 11 bases. CDR1 is SEHNR, CDR2 FQNEAQ, per germline (reference sequence). This CDR3 region has 13 residues. Unmatched junction bases numbered 4, after V lost 5 bases and J lost 7 bases. CDR3 bases: TGTGCCAGCAGCACTAGCGGGAGCGGAGAGCAGTACTTC. Protein: CASSTSGSGEQYF.

The CDR3 DNA reads as TGTGCCGGATTTAGCGGGAGCTACTACAATGAGCAGTTCTTC. It codes for CAGFSGSYYNEQFF. The chain couples TRBV30 to TRBJ2-1, with 9 bases identical to TRBD2. Germline assignment: CDR1 GTSNPN and CDR2 SVGIG (reference sequence). With V trimmed by 8 bases and J by 3 bases, 8 bases remained unmatched. There are 14 residues in the CDR3.

The V call is TRBV6-1, the J call TRBJ1-4; D gene unclear. CDR1 and CDR2 (germline): MNHNS, SASEGT. V gave up 1 base and J gave up 8 bases, with 8 bases separating them. The length of the CDR3 is 13 residues. DNA of the CDR3: TGTGCCAGCAGTGAAGTGTATAAAGAAAAACTGTTTTTT. Protein: CASSEVYKEKLFF.

The chain couples TRBV5-4 to TRBJ2-7, with unresolved D. V dropped 1 base and J dropped 5 bases, with 4 bases sitting between them. The germline gives CDR1 SGHNT, CDR2 YYREEE (reference sequence). CDR3 size: 11 residues. The DNA of the CDR3 is TGTGCCAGCAGCTTGTCCGACGAGCAGTACTTC. The encoded protein is CASSLSDEQYF.

The gene calls are TRBV7-2 and TRBJ2-1; D not certain. Germline V lookup: CDR1 SGHTA, CDR2 FQGNSA. Trimming removed 5 bases from V and 0 bases from J, with 8 bases in between. The CDR3 runs 14 residues. CDR3 sequence reads: CASSTFVSYNEQFF. CDR3 DNA sequence: TGTGCCAGCAGCACTTTCGTCTCCTACAATGAGCAGTTCTTC.

J is TRBJ2-7 and V is TRBV11-3; D is possibly TRBD2 (7 bases). This CDR3 region has 14 residues. Germline V gives CDR1 SGHNT, CDR2 YENEEA. V dropped 4 bases and J dropped 5 bases, with 15 bases sitting between them. CDR3 sequence: CASSSGGSMNEQYF. The CDR3, as DNA: TGTGCCAGCAGCTCGGGGGGCTCAATGAACGAGCAGTACTTC.

The rearrangement joins TRBV19 to TRBJ2-2; TRBD2 matches at 7 bases. Germline trimming cut 10 bases from V and 1 base from J; bases unmatched to any gene: 9. Germline V lookup: CDR1 LNHDA, CDR2 SQIVND (reference sequence). The CDR3 runs to 15 residues. The CDR3 sequence is CATPTRGENTGELFF. CDR3 coding DNA: TGTGCCACCCCGACCCGGGGGGAGAACACCGGGGAGCTGTTTTTT.

The gene calls are TRBV7-9 and TRBJ2-1; 8 positions match TRBD2. The V segment lost 5 bases and the J segment 10 bases; nucleotides outside the gene matches: 16. The CDR3 spans 16 residues. Looked up from germline, CDR1 is SEHNR and CDR2 is FQNEAQ (reference sequence). The CDR3 sequence: CASSPRRGTSGREQFF. In nucleotides, the CDR3 is TGTGCCAGCAGCCCGCGGCGGGGTACTAGCGGACGGGAGCAGTTCTTC.

The rearrangement joins TRBV5-1 to TRBJ2-3; no firm D call. CDR1 SGHRS and CDR2 YFSETQ come from the germline V gene. CDR3 length: 14 amino acids. Between the trimmed V and J ends, which lost 1 base and 4 bases, there was a span of 10 bases. The CDR3 DNA sequence: TGCGCCAGCAGCTTGCAGTCATCGTCAGATACGCAGTATTTT. This encodes CASSLQSSSDTQYF.

The chain combines TRBV15 with TRBJ2-1; 7 nucleotides match TRBD2. The CDR3 loop spans 16 amino acids. V was clipped by 0 bases and J by 2 bases; unmatched bases: 4. From germline, CDR1 is LNHNV and CDR2 YYDKDF (reference sequence). In nucleotides, the CDR3 is TGTGCCACCAGCAGAGATGGTGGGAGGGCCTACAATGAGCAGTTCTTC. Protein sequence: CATSRDGGRAYNEQFF.